The rows below give T cell receptor beta chains drawn from one sample of a study of graft-versus-host responses after intestinal transplantation. Here immunoSEQ multiplex PCR was the method, and the copy in TCRdb shows in-frame clones only, minus some. Among about 100,000 clones, roughly nine tenths were seen once, and the ten largest hold roughly 0.97%. Antigens of these TCRs are unknown. The sample consisted of unstimulated CD4+ T cells sorted from spleen or lymph node cells, taken before transplant. Receptor source: a human donor who was the organ donor for an intestinal transplant. Each CDR3 is given with its conserved first and last residue. A D gene is named only where the DNA matches it firmly. Only part of the rows carry a size: once, few, many, or a class if the clone is expanded.

V: TRBV18; size: .; D: TRBD2; length: 18; J: TRBJ2-3; CDR3: CASSPLWLAGISTDTQYF; DNA: TGTGCCAGCTCACCTCTGTGGCTAGCGGGGATAAGCACAGATACGCAGTATTTT
V: TRBV9; size: .; D: .; length: 13; J: TRBJ2-5; CDR3: CASSVAGQKTQYF; DNA: TGTGCCAGCAGCGTAGCAGGGCAAAAGACCCAGTACTTC
V: TRBV7-6; size: .; D: .; length: 13; J: TRBJ2-7; CDR3: CASSPPTGAEQYF; DNA: TGTGCCAGCAGCCCGCCGACCGGAGCGGAGCAGTACTTC
V: TRBV6-1; size: .; D: .; length: 14; J: TRBJ1-5; CDR3: CASRYESGNQPQHF; DNA: TGTGCCAGCAGGTACGAGTCGGGCAATCAGCCCCAGCATTTT
V: TRBV30; size: .; D: .; length: 13; J: TRBJ1-1; CDR3: CAWTGGPDTEAFF; DNA: TGTGCCTGGACCGGGGGACCCGACACTGAAGCTTTCTTT
V: TRBV28; size: once; D: .; length: 11; J: TRBJ1-1; CDR3: CASNSNTEAFF; DNA: TGTGCCAGCAATTCGAACACTGAAGCTTTCTTT
V: TRBV10-3; size: few; D: .; length: 11; J: TRBJ1-2; CDR3: CAISEGEGYTF; DNA: TGTGCCATCAGTGAGGGGGAGGGCTACACCTTC
V: TRBV28; size: .; D: .; length: 14; J: TRBJ2-2; CDR3: CASSLPGVGGELFF; DNA: TGTGCCAGCAGTTTACCAGGGGTTGGCGGGGAGCTGTTTTTT
V: TRBV19; size: few; D: .; length: 14; J: TRBJ2-3; CDR3: CASTPQAGTDTQYF; DNA: TGTGCCAGTACTCCTCAGGCGGGCACAGATACGCAGTATTTT
V: TRBV9; size: .; D: .; length: 12; J: TRBJ2-3; CDR3: CASSVYGDTQYF; DNA: TGTGCCAGCAGCGTCTATGGAGATACGCAGTATTTT
V: TRBV18; size: once; D: .; length: 13; J: TRBJ1-1; CDR3: CASSPDRGTEAFF; DNA: TGTGCCAGCTCACCTGATAGGGGGACTGAAGCTTTCTTT
V: TRBV28; size: .; D: .; length: 14; J: TRBJ1-3; CDR3: CASLSRGSGNTIYF; DNA: TGTGCCAGCTTATCTCGGGGCTCTGGAAACACCATATATTTT
V: TRBV10-3; size: .; D: .; length: 16; J: TRBJ2-7; CDR3: CAISELRRESSYEQYF; DNA: TGTGCCATCAGTGAATTGCGACGGGAGAGCTCCTACGAGCAGTACTTC
V: TRBV25-1; size: .; D: .; length: 15; J: TRBJ1-1; CDR3: CASSESYGRYTEAFF; DNA: TGTGCCAGCAGTGAATCTTACGGACGTTACACTGAAGCTTTCTTT
V: TRBV5-1; size: .; D: .; length: 16; J: TRBJ2-2; CDR3: CASSSMDRSPDARLFF; DNA: TGCGCCAGCAGCTCCATGGACAGAAGCCCCGACGCTCGGCTGTTTTTT
V: TRBV30; size: .; D: TRBD1; length: 14; J: TRBJ2-7; CDR3: CAWREKNRGQGLYF; DNA: TGTGCCTGGAGAGAAAAAAACCGAGGACAGGGGCTGTACTTC
V: TRBV7-2; size: .; D: .; length: 18; J: TRBJ1-6; CDR3: CASSSIPGAGSYNSPLHF; DNA: TGTGCCAGCAGCTCCATCCCAGGGGCCGGCTCCTATAATTCACCCCTCCACTTT
V: TRBV7-9; size: .; D: .; length: 14; J: TRBJ2-5; CDR3: CASGMDGYQETQYF; DNA: TGTGCCAGCGGAATGGACGGGTACCAAGAGACCCAGTACTTC
V: TRBV6-5; size: once; D: .; length: 16; J: TRBJ1-6; CDR3: CASSYVGRGYNSPLHF; DNA: TGTGCCAGCAGTTATGTAGGGCGGGGGTATAATTCACCCCTCCACTTT
V: TRBV5-4; size: .; D: .; length: 17; J: TRBJ2-6; CDR3: CASSLGDTWSGANVLTF; DNA: TGTGCCAGCAGCTTGGGGGACACCTGGTCTGGGGCCAACGTCCTGACTTTC
V: TRBV10-3; size: .; D: .; length: 19; J: TRBJ1-2; CDR3: CAISESGRAGGGLDYGYTF; DNA: TGTGCCATCAGTGAGTCGGGAAGGGCAGGAGGAGGTCTGGACTATGGCTACACCTTC
V: TRBV9; size: .; D: .; length: 16; J: TRBJ2-7; CDR3: CASSVGRAGEMYEQYF; DNA: TGTGCCAGCAGCGTAGGGCGGGCAGGGGAAATGTACGAGCAGTACTTC
V: TRBV4-2; size: .; D: .; length: 19; J: TRBJ2-6; CDR3: CASSQETTESIPGANVLTF; DNA: TGTGCCAGCAGCCAAGAGACGACCGAGAGTATCCCTGGGGCCAACGTCCTGACTTTC
V: TRBV7-9; size: .; D: .; length: 14; J: TRBJ1-5; CDR3: CASSLGSVNQPQHF; DNA: TGTGCCAGCAGCTTAGGCAGTGTCAATCAGCCCCAGCATTTT
V: TRBV5-1; size: .; D: .; length: 14; J: TRBJ2-7; CDR3: CASSLTSSSYEQYF; DNA: TGCGCCAGCAGCTTAACTAGCAGCTCCTACGAGCAGTACTTC
V: TRBV18; size: .; D: .; length: 12; J: TRBJ2-7; CDR3: CASADTSYEQYF; DNA: TGTGCCAGCGCGGACACCTCCTACGAGCAGTACTTC
V: TRBV7-9; size: once; D: TRBD1; length: 12; J: TRBJ1-2; CDR3: CAGTGGSYGYTF; DNA: TGTGCCGGGACAGGGGGTAGCTATGGCTACACCTTC
V: TRBV10-1; size: few; D: .; length: 17; J: TRBJ2-3; CDR3: CASSHGKTGRATDTQYF; DNA: TGCGCCAGCAGTCACGGAAAGACAGGGAGGGCCACAGATACGCAGTATTTT
V: TRBV6-1; size: .; D: .; length: 13; J: TRBJ1-5; CDR3: CASRPGGTGPQHF; DNA: TGTGCCAGCAGGCCAGGAGGTACGGGCCCCCAGCATTTT
V: TRBV28; size: .; D: .; length: 15; J: TRBJ2-1; CDR3: CASSPSGEPRNEQFF; DNA: TGTGCCAGCAGTCCTTCAGGGGAACCTAGGAATGAGCAGTTCTTC
V: TRBV7-9; size: once; D: .; length: 12; J: TRBJ1-6; CDR3: CASSPGRLGLHF; DNA: TGTGCCAGCAGCCCCGGGCGTCTCGGCCTCCACTTT
V: TRBV28; size: .; D: .; length: 14; J: TRBJ2-7; CDR3: CASSRLGSSYEQYF; DNA: TGTGCCAGCAGTCGACTAGGTTCGTCCTACGAGCAGTACTTC
V: TRBV5-1; size: once; D: .; length: 12; J: TRBJ1-2; CDR3: CASSPGLIGYTF; DNA: TGCGCCAGCAGCCCGGGCCTTATTGGCTACACCTTC
V: TRBV18; size: .; D: TRBD2; length: 15; J: TRBJ2-1; CDR3: CASSPSLAGGNEQFF; DNA: TGTGCCAGCTCACCATCACTAGCGGGAGGCAATGAGCAGTTCTTC
V: TRBV2; size: once; D: .; length: 12; J: TRBJ2-1; CDR3: CASKGVGGEQFF; DNA: TGTGCCAGCAAAGGGGTCGGCGGTGAGCAGTTCTTC
V: TRBV10-3; size: .; D: .; length: 15; J: TRBJ2-1; CDR3: CAISETGISYNEQFF; DNA: TGTGCCATCAGTGAGACAGGTATTTCCTACAATGAGCAGTTCTTC
V: TRBV6-1; size: .; D: .; length: 13; J: TRBJ1-2; CDR3: CASSAGSWSGYTF; DNA: TGTGCCAGCAGTGCCGGGTCCTGGAGTGGCTACACCTTC
V: TRBV19; size: .; D: .; length: 15; J: TRBJ2-5; CDR3: CASSMGGPAGETQYF; DNA: TGTGCCAGTAGTATGGGCGGGCCGGCGGGAGAGACCCAGTACTTC